Measured by frequency, the clone carrying this T cell receptor (beta chain) is medium-sized. Its antigen is not identified. Total CD8+ T cells came from negative magnetic enrichment. RNA was obtained from duplicate vials of about 160,000 sorted CD8+ T cells per subset. This specimen belongs to a study of human CD8 memory T cell subsets. Study findings and constraints: Chao1 estimates suggested stem-like memory T cells exceeded precursor exhausted T cells in diversity.

Production of TCR beta libraries used UMI-labeled 5' RACE as the method. Using the 5' RACE reads, TCRdb records one entry per CDR3 protein without DNA. The record lists about 4,200 distinct CDR3 sequences, of which the ten most abundant hold roughly 29%. In germline, CDR1 is LGHDT, CDR2 YNNKEL (reference sequence). The length of the CDR3 is 16 residues. The sequence derives from a human donor in good health. The gene calls are TRBV3-1 and TRBJ1-4. Source material: CD8+ effector memory T cells (TEM) sorted from PBMCs. Subset of the sample: effector memory CD8 T cells, CCR7- CD45RO+ CD95+. CDR3: CASSQGRGSGNEKLFF.